The 19 T cell receptor beta chains given below trace back to one sample, sequenced in a study of identical twins. Each CDR3 protein is one row after TCRdb ran MiXCR on the 5' RACE reads. The sample contains about 520,000 distinct CDR3 sequences, about 20% of which appear only once. These data were likewise used in another study, on T cells expressing NK-cell markers.

The sequenced sample consisted of CD4+ T cells sorted from blood. Receptor source: a woman under 30 in good health.

CDR3 bases: TGCAGTGCTAGAGATCATCAGGGAACGGGTGAGCAGTTCTTC. Residues: CSARDHQGTGEQFF. This sequence joins TRBV20-1 and TRBJ2-1; possibly TRBD1 for D (5 bases). V lost 0 bases and J 9 bases, leaving 15 bases between the germline ends. The CDR3 spans 14 residues. The germline V gene encodes CDR1 DFQATT and CDR2 SNEGSKA (reference sequence).

V usage is TRBV27 and J usage is TRBJ1-3; possibly TRBD1 for D (5 bases). The CDR3 runs 15 residues. Trimming took 2 bases from V and 4 from J, leaving 12 bases between them. CDR1 MNHEY and CDR2 SMNVEV come from the germline V gene (reference sequence). CDR3: CASSLIGTPGNTIYF. The CDR3 DNA reads TGTGCCAGCAGTTTAATAGGGACCCCAGGAAACACCATATATTTT.

This clonotype turned up a few times. This rearrangement joins TRBV27 to TRBJ2-7; D unclear. This CDR3 contains 14 residues. Germline values: CDR1 MNHEY, CDR2 SMNVEV (reference sequence). The ends were cut back, 2 bases at V and 2 bases at J, with 10 bases in the middle. The CDR3 is CASSLTGVPYEQYF. DNA of the CDR3: TGTGCCAGCAGTTTAACTGGGGTACCCTACGAGCAGTACTTC.

The rearrangement links TRBV12-3 or TRBV12-4 to TRBJ2-1, with 7 nucleotides matching TRBD2. The J segment lost 13 bases and the V segment lost 5 bases, leaving 5 bases of the junction unmatched. CDR3 length: 11 amino acids. This CDR3 reads CASSISGSQFF. The CDR3 region has the DNA TGTGCCAGCAGTATTAGCGGGTCCCAGTTCTTC.

In this sample, this clonotype turned up a few times. The V gene is TRBV27, the J gene TRBJ2-5; D could derive from TRBD1 or TRBD2 (5 bases each). The germline gives CDR1 MNHEY, CDR2 SMNVEV (reference sequence). The CDR3 covers 16 residues. V was clipped by 5 bases and J by 3 bases, with 19 bases between them. The CDR3 DNA reads TGTGCCAGCAGTCCCCGAGTAGGGACCGGGAAAGAGACCCAGTACTTC. Amino acid sequence: CASSPRVGTGKETQYF.

V gene TRBV20-1 combines with J gene TRBJ1-5, with a possible D match to TRBD1 (5 bases). The CDR3 runs 15 residues. The germline gives CDR1 DFQATT, CDR2 SNEGSKA (reference sequence). The V gene lost 3 bases and the J gene lost 7 bases, with 19 bases spanning the gap. CDR3 nucleotide sequence: TGCAGTGCTAGGGGTTTGGGGCGCAGCCAACAGCCCCAGCATTTT. Translation: CSARGLGRSQQPQHF.

The chain has TRBV7-2 and TRBJ1-1; 9 bases are shared with TRBD1. Trimming cost V 8 bases and J 1 base; bases outside gene matches: 5. The length of the CDR3 is 14 residues. Germline V gene lookup returns CDR1 SGHTA and CDR2 FQGNSA. This CDR3 reads CASYLTGGNTEAFF. The CDR3 nucleotides are TGTGCCAGCTATTTGACAGGGGGGAACACTGAAGCTTTCTTT.

This chain uses TRBV7-8 with TRBJ2-2; D gene uncertain. The germline CDR1 and CDR2 sequences are SGHVS and FQNEAQ. This CDR3 is 16 amino acids long. Trimming removed 1 base from V and 1 base from J, with 10 bases in between. Here the CDR3 DNA reads TGTGCCAGCAGCTTAGGGCGGCAGAGGAACACCGGGGAGCTGTTTTTT. This encodes CASSLGRQRNTGELFF.

CDR3: CASSLGLPGQGYYEQYF. In nucleotides, the CDR3 is TGTGCCAGCAGCCTTGGGCTCCCGGGACAGGGTTACTACGAGCAGTACTTC. The V gene is TRBV7-9, the J gene TRBJ2-7, with 9 bases identical to TRBD1. This CDR3 spans 17 amino acids. V lost 5 bases, J lost 3 bases, and 14 bases stayed unmatched. Germline V CDR1 and CDR2: SEHNR, FQNEAQ (reference sequence).

This chain joins TRBV7-9 and TRBJ2-7; 7 nucleotides align to TRBD1. The trim removed 1 base at V and 6 bases at J, leaving 6 bases unmatched. The CDR3 is 14 residues long. Germline CDR1 SEHNR, CDR2 FQNEAQ (reference sequence). The CDR3 DNA reads as TGTGCCAGCAGCTTAGGCTGGACAGGTGTCGAGCAGTACTTC. It yields the protein CASSLGWTGVEQYF.

This clonotype turned up a few times. The chain recombines TRBV20-1 with TRBJ2-1; 13 bases agree with TRBD2. The CDR3 runs to 16 residues. Looked up from germline, CDR1 is DFQATT and CDR2 is SNEGSKA (reference sequence). The junction had 8 bases not matched to a gene; V was cut back by 5 bases and J by 4 bases. This CDR3 reads CSAPETSGRQYNEQFF. DNA for the CDR3: TGCAGTGCTCCTGAGACTAGCGGGAGGCAATACAATGAGCAGTTCTTC.

There are a few counts of this clonotype. The V and J genes are TRBV12-3 or TRBV12-4 and TRBJ2-1; 11 nucleotides align to TRBD2. The CDR3 has 18 amino acids. The V gene end was trimmed by 11 bases and the J gene end by 7 bases; junction bases not matched to a gene: 22. In nucleotides, the CDR3 is TGTGCCTTCAGTTCAGTTAGCGGGGGGGCCGCCTTTGGAAATGAGCAGTTCTTC. Translated: CAFSSVSGGAAFGNEQFF.

The chain is built from TRBV25-1 and TRBJ1-1; D is perhaps TRBD1 (5 bases). Germline values: CDR1 MGHDK, CDR2 SYGVNS. V lost 5 bases and J lost 10, with 11 bases in between. This CDR3 has 11 residues. CDR3 sequence (DNA): TGTGCCAGCAGTAGTGGGGGACGAGCTTTCTTT. This gives the protein CASSSGGRAFF. Full variable domain (missing parts from reference TRBV25-1 and TRBJ1-1): EADIYQTPRYLVIGTGKKITLECSQTMGHDKMYWYQQDPGMELHLIHYSYGVNSTEKGDLSSESTVSRIRTEHFPLTLESARPSHTSQYLCASSSGGRAFFGQGTRLTVV.

The V call is TRBV7-9, the J call TRBJ2-7; 10 bases line up with TRBD1. V dropped 5 bases and J dropped 0; count of bases not matched to a gene: 4. The CDR3 extends over 15 amino acids. Germline loops: CDR1 SEHNR, CDR2 FQNEAQ (reference sequence). CDR3 DNA sequence: TGTGCCAGCAGCCAAGGGACAGGGGCCTCCTACGAGCAGTACTTC. Translated, it gives CASSQGTGASYEQYF.

This rearrangement joins TRBV10-3 to TRBJ2-5, with D tentatively TRBD1 or TRBD2 (5 bases each). Germline lookup yields CDR1 ENHRY and CDR2 SYGVKD. Trimming stripped 6 bases from V and 3 bases from J, with 8 bases between. The CDR3 covers 12 residues. The CDR3 bases are TGTGCCATCAGGGAGGACAAAGAGACCCAGTACTTC. Its translation: CAIREDKETQYF.

The rearrangement uses TRBV11-2 and TRBJ2-3; unclear D gene. CDR3 length: 16 residues. V lost 5 bases and J lost 4, with 19 bases in between. Per germline, CDR1 SGHAT and CDR2 FQNNGV. CDR3 DNA: TGTGCCAGCAGCCCGGCGAAAAACGCAGGAGCAGATACGCAGTATTTT. It specifies CASSPAKNAGADTQYF.

This clonotype was detected only a few times. In nucleotides, the CDR3 is TGCAGTGCCACAGACAGGCCGCTCTACGAGCAGTACTTC. It yields the protein CSATDRPLYEQYF. The chain links TRBV20-1 to TRBJ2-7; D perhaps matches TRBD1 (6 bases). V lost 6 bases to trimming and J lost 3 bases, with 15 bases between them. The CDR3 consists of 13 residues. Germline values: CDR1 DFQATT, CDR2 SNEGSKA (reference sequence).

The chain uses TRBV6-6 and TRBJ1-2, with a possible D match to TRBD1 (5 bases). V lost 6 bases to trimming and J lost 8 bases, with 16 bases between them. CDR3 size: 13 residues. Per the germline V gene, CDR1 is MNHNY and CDR2 is SVGAGI (reference sequence). The CDR3 DNA follows: TGTGCCAGCAGGTCTGCGGGGGATGGGGGCTACACCTTC. It yields the protein CASRSAGDGGYTF.

This clonotype appeared many times. The gene calls are TRBV5-1 and TRBJ1-5, with D perhaps TRBD1 (5 bases). V was pared by 0 bases and J by 7 bases, with 11 bases between. The germline V gene encodes CDR1 SGHRS and CDR2 YFSETQ. This CDR3 spans 14 amino acids. CDR3 sequence reads: CASSLGGGLQPQHF. The DNA for the CDR3 is TGCGCCAGCAGCTTGGGTGGGGGTTTGCAGCCCCAGCATTTT.